This T cell receptor (beta chain) was observed in a study of T cell repertoires in cytomegalovirus infection. Overall study findings and caveats: Individuals carrying CMV plus the relevant HLA were identified by cumulative frequency of public TCR beta families.

TCRdb analysed the reads with MiXCR anew, one entry per CDR3 protein. The sample consists of about 740,000 distinct CDR3 sequences, about a third of them appearing once. Points on this clonotype: The antigen is unknown.

The germline CDR1 and CDR2 sequences are SGHAT and FQNNGV. The V and J ends lost 2 bases and 6 bases respectively, with 23 bases between them. This CDR3 is built from 18 residues. This TCR came from a human donor in good health (CMV status not recorded). Some clones in this sample may be carry-over from other donors' samples. This chain uses TRBV11-2 with TRBJ2-1, with D possibly being TRBD2 (5 bases). The source material was PBMCs. The CDR3: CASSLPSRSYREGNEQFF. Written as DNA, the CDR3 is TGTGCCAGCAGCTTACCTAGCCGAAGCTACCGAGAGGGCAATGAGCAGTTCTTC.